What follows are 2 T cell receptor beta chains derived from one specimen sequenced in a study of blood T cell repertoires in COVID-19. Data came from immunoSEQ multiplex PCR; TCRdb stores just in-frame clones and leaves some out. The sample carries 100,000 to 140,000 clones, approximately 90% recorded once. Sequenced material: peripheral blood. These receptors came from a man in his fifties or sixties with active or convalescent COVID-19.

J is TRBJ1-2 and V is TRBV5-6, with D perhaps matching TRBD1 (6 bases). This CDR3 spans 13 amino acids. CDR1 and CDR2 (germline): SGHDT, YYEEEE. Trimming removed 2 bases from V and 5 bases from J, with 10 bases in between. The CDR3 DNA reads TGTGCCAGCAGCTTACGTACAGGGTATGGCTACACCTTC. It yields the protein CASSLRTGYGYTF.

The J gene is TRBJ1-2, the V gene TRBV7-8; no definite D call. The germline gives CDR1 SGHVS, CDR2 FQNEAQ. The V end lost 1 base, the J end lost 2 bases, and 14 bases lay between the germline ends. The CDR3 loop spans 16 amino acids. The CDR3 region is CASSLVGGTGNYGYTF. CDR3 in DNA: TGTGCCAGCAGCTTAGTGGGAGGCACGGGGAACTATGGCTACACCTTC.